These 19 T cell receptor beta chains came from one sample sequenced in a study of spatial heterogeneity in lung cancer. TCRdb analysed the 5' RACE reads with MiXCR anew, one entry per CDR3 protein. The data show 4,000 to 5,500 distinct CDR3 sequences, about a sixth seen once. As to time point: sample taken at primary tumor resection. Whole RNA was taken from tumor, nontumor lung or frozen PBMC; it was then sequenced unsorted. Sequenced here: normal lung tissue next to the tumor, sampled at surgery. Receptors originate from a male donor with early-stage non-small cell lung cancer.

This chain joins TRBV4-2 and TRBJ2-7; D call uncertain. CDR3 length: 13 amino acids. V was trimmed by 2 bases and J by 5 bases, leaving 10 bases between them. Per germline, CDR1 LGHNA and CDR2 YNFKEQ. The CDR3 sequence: CASSQRPFDEQYF. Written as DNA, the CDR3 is TGTGCCAGCAGCCAACGCCCTTTCGACGAGCAGTACTTC.

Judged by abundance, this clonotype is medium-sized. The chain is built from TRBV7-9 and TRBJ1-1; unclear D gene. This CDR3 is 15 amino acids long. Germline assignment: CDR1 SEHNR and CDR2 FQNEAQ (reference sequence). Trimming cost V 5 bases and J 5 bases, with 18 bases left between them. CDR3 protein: CASSPSIEGNTEAFF. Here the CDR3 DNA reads TGTGCCAGCAGCCCAAGTATTGAGGGAAATACTGAAGCTTTCTTT.

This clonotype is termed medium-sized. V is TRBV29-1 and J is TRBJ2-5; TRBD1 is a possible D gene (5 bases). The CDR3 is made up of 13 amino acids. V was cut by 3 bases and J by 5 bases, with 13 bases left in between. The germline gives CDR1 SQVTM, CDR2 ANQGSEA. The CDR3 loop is CSVDRQGRETQYF. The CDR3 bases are TGCAGCGTTGACAGGCAGGGCCGCGAGACCCAGTACTTC.

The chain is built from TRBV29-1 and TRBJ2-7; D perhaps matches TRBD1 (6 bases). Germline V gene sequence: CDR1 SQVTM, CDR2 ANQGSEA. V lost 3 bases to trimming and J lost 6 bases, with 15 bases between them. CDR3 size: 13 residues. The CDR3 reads CSVDVLQGSEQYF. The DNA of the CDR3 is TGCAGCGTTGATGTCCTACAGGGTAGCGAGCAGTACTTC.

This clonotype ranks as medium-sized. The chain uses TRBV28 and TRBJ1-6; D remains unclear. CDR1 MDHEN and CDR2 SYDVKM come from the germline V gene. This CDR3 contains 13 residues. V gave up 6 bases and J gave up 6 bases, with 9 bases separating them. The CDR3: CASRKDSNSPLHF. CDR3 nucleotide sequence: TGTGCCAGCAGGAAGGACTCTAATTCACCCCTCCACTTT.

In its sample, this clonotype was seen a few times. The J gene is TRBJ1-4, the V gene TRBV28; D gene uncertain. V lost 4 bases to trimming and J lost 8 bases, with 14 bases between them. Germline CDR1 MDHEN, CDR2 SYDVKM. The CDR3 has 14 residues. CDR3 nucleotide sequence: TGTGCCAGCAGTTCAACACCTAGCAGCGAAAAACTGTTTTTT. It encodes CASSSTPSSEKLFF.

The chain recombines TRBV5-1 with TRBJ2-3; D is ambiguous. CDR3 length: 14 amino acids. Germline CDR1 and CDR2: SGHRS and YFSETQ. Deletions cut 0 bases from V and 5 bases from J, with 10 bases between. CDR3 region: CASSLAQSGDTQYF. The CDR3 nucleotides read TGCGCCAGCAGCTTGGCCCAGTCGGGAGATACGCAGTATTTT.

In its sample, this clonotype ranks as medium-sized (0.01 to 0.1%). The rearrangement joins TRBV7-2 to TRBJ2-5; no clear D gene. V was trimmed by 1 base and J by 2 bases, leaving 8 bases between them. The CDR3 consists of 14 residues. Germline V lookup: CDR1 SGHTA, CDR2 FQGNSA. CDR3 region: CASSLVARQETQYF. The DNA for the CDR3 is TGTGCCAGCAGCTTAGTAGCCAGACAAGAGACCCAGTACTTC.

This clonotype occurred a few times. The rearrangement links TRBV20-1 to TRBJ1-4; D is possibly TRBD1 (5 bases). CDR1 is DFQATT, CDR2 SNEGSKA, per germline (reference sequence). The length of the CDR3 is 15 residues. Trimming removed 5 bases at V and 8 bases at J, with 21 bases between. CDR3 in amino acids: CSASPLGQRREKLFF. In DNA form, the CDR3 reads TGCAGTGCTTCCCCACTGGGGCAACGTCGGGAAAAACTGTTTTTT.

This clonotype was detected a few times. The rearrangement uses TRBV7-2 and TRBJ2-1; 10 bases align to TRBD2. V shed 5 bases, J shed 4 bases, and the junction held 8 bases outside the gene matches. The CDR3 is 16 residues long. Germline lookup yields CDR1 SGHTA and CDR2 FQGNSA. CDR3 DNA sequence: TGTGCCAGCAGCGCGCATCTAGCGGGGGTGTACAATGAGCAGTTCTTC. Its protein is CASSAHLAGVYNEQFF.

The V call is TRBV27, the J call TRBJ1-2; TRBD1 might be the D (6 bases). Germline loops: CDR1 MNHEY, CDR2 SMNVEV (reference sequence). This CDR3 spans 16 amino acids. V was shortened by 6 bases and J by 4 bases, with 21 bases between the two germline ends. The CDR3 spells CASRSLGTGLVYGYTF. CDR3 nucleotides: TGTGCCAGCAGGAGTTTGGGAACAGGGCTAGTCTATGGCTACACCTTC.

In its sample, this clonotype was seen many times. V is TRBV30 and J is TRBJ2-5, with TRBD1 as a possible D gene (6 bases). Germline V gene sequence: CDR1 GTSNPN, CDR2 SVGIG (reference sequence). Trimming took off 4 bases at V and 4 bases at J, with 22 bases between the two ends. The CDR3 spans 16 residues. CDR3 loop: CAWTTRVAGDGETQYF. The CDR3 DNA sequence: TGTGCCTGGACCACAAGGGTTGCAGGGGATGGAGAGACCCAGTACTTC.

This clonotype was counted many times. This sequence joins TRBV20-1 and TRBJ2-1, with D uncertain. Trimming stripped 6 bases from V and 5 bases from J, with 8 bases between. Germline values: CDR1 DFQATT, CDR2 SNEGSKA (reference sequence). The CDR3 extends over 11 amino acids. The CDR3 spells CSAGRDNEQFF. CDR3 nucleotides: TGCAGTGCCGGACGGGACAATGAGCAGTTCTTC.

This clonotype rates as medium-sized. The CDR3 is CASSLALTDNSYTF. The CDR3 coding sequence is TGTGCCAGCAGCTTAGCCTTGACTGACAATAGCTACACCTTC. This chain joins TRBV11-2 and TRBJ1-2; D is uncertain. Trimming stripped 1 base from V and 9 bases from J, with 15 bases between. The CDR3 length is 14 residues. Per germline, CDR1 SGHAT and CDR2 FQNNGV.

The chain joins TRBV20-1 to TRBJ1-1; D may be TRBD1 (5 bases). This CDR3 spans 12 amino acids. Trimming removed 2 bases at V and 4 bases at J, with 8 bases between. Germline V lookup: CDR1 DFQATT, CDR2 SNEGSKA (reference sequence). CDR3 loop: CSARQGGTEAFF. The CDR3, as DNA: TGCAGTGCTAGACAGGGAGGCACTGAAGCTTTCTTT.

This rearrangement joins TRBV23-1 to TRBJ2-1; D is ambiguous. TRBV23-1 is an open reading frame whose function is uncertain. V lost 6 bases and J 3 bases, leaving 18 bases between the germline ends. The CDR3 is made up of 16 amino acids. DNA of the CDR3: TGCGCCAGCAGCACCACGTCGAGGTCATACTACAATGAGCAGTTCTTC. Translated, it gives CASSTTSRSYYNEQFF.

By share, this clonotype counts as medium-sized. In DNA form, the CDR3 reads TGCAGTGCTAGCCCGGGAACGAACACTGAAGCTTTCTTT. Its translation: CSASPGTNTEAFF. V is TRBV20-1 and J is TRBJ1-1; D gene ambiguous. The CDR3 spans 13 residues. Looked up from germline, CDR1 is DFQATT and CDR2 is SNEGSKA (reference sequence). V lost 3 bases and J lost 1, with 9 bases in between.

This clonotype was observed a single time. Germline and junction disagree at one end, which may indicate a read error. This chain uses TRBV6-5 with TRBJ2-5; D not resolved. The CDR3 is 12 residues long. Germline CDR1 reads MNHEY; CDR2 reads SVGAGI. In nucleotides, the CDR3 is TGTGCCTGCAGTTACTCGAAGGGGACCCAGTACTTC. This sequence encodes CACSYSKGTQYF.

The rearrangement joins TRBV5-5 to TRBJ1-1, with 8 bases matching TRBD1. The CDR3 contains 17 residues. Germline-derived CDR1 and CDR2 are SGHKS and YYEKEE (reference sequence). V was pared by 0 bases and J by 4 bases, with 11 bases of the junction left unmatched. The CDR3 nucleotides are TGTGCCAGCAGCTTGGCCTCTGGCAGGGGGCCTGGCACTGAAGCTTTCTTT. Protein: CASSLASGRGPGTEAFF.